The 11 T cell receptor beta chains below all came from one sample that was sequenced in a study of cytomegalovirus exposure and HLA in healthy donors. PCR was performed using 60 Vbeta and 13 Jbeta primers. Assay: immunoSEQ multiplex PCR; the TCRdb copy retains only in-frame clones and omits some. The sample includes approximately 50,000 clones. Material: PBMCs. Receptor source: a male donor in good health and CMV-seronegative.

The V and J genes are TRBV27 and TRBJ2-7; D possibly corresponds to TRBD1 (6 bases). The CDR3 consists of 14 residues. V was pared by 2 bases and J by 1 base, with 9 bases between. Germline V lookup: CDR1 MNHEY, CDR2 SMNVEV (reference sequence). DNA of the CDR3: TGTGCCAGCAGTTTAAACAGGGTATCCTACGAGCAGTACTTC. It codes for CASSLNRVSYEQYF.

The V and J genes are TRBV27 and TRBJ2-7; 13 bases are shared with TRBD2. Germline-derived CDR1 and CDR2 are MNHEY and SMNVEV (reference sequence). Trimming took 3 bases from V and 2 from J; bases not matched to a gene: 1. CDR3 length: 15 residues. Written as DNA, the CDR3 is TGTGCCAGCAGTTTTACTAGCGGGGGGGCCTACGAGCAGTACTTC. Translated: CASSFTSGGAYEQYF.

The chain recombines TRBV15 with TRBJ2-5, with D possibly TRBD2 on 6 matching bases. Germline CDR1 and CDR2: LNHNV and YYDKDF (reference sequence). The CDR3 has 14 residues. The ends were cut back, 2 bases at V and 4 bases at J, with 11 bases in the middle. The CDR3 DNA follows: TGTGCCACCAGCAGAAGTGGGGGGTCAGAGACCCAGTACTTC. Encoded protein: CATSRSGGSETQYF. The full variable domain, completed using reference TRBV15 and TRBJ2-5, is DAMVIQNPRYQVTQFGKPVTLSCSQTLNHNVMYWYQQKSSQAPKLLFHYYDKDFNNEADTPDNFQSRRPNTSFCFLDIRSPGLGDTAMYLCATSRSGGSETQYFGPGTRLLVL.

The chain has TRBV11-3 and TRBJ1-6; D is uncertain. The V gene's germline CDR1 is SGHNT and CDR2 YENEEA. This CDR3 comprises 17 residues. The V gene lost 4 bases and the J gene lost 0 bases, with 13 bases spanning the gap. The CDR3 region is CASSWERRSSYNSPLHF. The CDR3, as DNA: TGTGCCAGCAGCTGGGAGCGGCGAAGCTCCTATAATTCACCCCTCCACTTT.

The genes are TRBV10-3 and TRBJ1-2; D may be TRBD1 (5 bases). The CDR3 extends over 13 amino acids. Between the trimmed V and J ends, which lost 4 bases and 2 bases, there was a span of 8 bases. Germline CDR1 and CDR2: ENHRY and SYGVKD. For the CDR3, the DNA is TGTGCCATCAGTGGGCGACAGAACTATGGCTACACCTTC. This translates into CAISGRQNYGYTF.

The chain is built from TRBV15 and TRBJ1-4; D call uncertain. This CDR3 has 15 residues. V was cut by 3 bases and J by 8 bases, with 16 bases left in between. Germline V CDR1 and CDR2: LNHNV, YYDKDF (reference sequence). CDR3 nucleotide sequence: TGTGCCACCAGCAGGGACCCCACGACGGGGGAAAAACTGTTTTTT. It codes for CATSRDPTTGEKLFF.

Of note for this clone: Other DNA sequences in the same sample also yield this CDR3. The V gene is TRBV18, the J gene TRBJ1-1; tentative D call: TRBD1 (6 bases). The CDR3 is made up of 15 amino acids. Germline V gene sequence: CDR1 KGHSH, CDR2 LQKENI. V was cut by 0 bases and J by 2 bases, with 10 bases left in between. The CDR3 here is CASSPPTGPNTEAFF. CDR3 nucleotide sequence: TGTGCCAGCTCACCACCGACAGGACCAAACACTGAAGCTTTCTTT.

The chain combines TRBV2 with TRBJ1-5; TRBD1 aligns across 9 bases. This CDR3 is built from 15 residues. With V trimmed by 9 bases and J by 0 bases, 6 bases remained unmatched. The V gene's germline CDR1 is SNHLY and CDR2 FYNNEI. In nucleotides, the CDR3 is TGTGCCAGTGGACAGGGGATGAATAGCAATCAGCCCCAGCATTTT. It specifies CASGQGMNSNQPQHF.

V and J are TRBV6-5 and TRBJ1-4, with D perhaps matching TRBD1 (5 bases). The CDR3 has 15 amino acids. The V and J ends lost 3 bases and 7 bases respectively, with 15 bases between them. The germline gives CDR1 MNHEY, CDR2 SVGAGI. In DNA form, the CDR3 reads TGTGCCAGCAGTTATTACGGGGGTTCGGGTGAAAAACTGTTTTTT. Translated, it gives CASSYYGGSGEKLFF.

The rearrangement links TRBV9 to TRBJ1-1; the D gene is possibly TRBD1 (5 bases). This CDR3 contains 16 residues. The germline CDR1 and CDR2 sequences are SGDLS and YYNGEE. The germline V and J ends were trimmed by 0 bases and 1 base, with 13 bases remaining between them. The CDR3 nucleotides read TGTGCCAGCAGCGTAGAATGGGCGGGACCGAACACTGAAGCTTTCTTT. Protein: CASSVEWAGPNTEAFF.

This sequence joins TRBV4-2 and TRBJ1-2; TRBD1 agrees at 7 bases. J was trimmed by 10 bases and V by 0 bases; bases with no gene match: 8. CDR3 size: 14 residues. The germline CDR1 and CDR2 sequences are LGHNA and YNFKEQ. The CDR3 bases are TGTGCCAGCAGCCAAGATAGGGCAGGGGGGCCCTACACCTTC. It is translated as CASSQDRAGGPYTF.